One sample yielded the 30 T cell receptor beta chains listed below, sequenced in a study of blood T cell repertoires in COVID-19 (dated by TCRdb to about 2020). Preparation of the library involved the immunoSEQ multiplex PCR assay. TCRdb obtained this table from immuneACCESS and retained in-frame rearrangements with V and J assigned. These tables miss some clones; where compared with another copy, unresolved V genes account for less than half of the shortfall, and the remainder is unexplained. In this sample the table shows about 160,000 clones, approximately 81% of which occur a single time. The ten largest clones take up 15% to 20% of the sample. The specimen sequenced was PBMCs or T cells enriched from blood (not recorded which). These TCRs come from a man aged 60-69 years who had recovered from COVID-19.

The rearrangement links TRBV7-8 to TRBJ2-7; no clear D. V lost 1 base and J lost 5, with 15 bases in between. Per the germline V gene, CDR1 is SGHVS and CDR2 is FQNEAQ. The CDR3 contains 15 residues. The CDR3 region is CASSLVLGQTNEQYF. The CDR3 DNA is TGTGCCAGCAGCTTAGTCCTGGGCCAAACCAACGAGCAGTACTTC.

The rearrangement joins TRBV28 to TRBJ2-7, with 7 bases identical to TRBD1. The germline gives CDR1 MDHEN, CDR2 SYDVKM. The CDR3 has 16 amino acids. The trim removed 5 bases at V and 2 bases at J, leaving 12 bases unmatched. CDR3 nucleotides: TGTGCCAGCAGTGCGCCAAAGGGACAGTCTACCTACGAGCAGTACTTC. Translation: CASSAPKGQSTYEQYF.

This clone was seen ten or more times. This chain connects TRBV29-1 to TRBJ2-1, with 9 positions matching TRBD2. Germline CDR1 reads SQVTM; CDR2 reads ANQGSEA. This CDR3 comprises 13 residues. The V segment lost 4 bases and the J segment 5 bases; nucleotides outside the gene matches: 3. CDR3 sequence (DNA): TGCAGCGTTGGACTAGCGGAGAACAATGAGCAGTTCTTC. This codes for CSVGLAENNEQFF.

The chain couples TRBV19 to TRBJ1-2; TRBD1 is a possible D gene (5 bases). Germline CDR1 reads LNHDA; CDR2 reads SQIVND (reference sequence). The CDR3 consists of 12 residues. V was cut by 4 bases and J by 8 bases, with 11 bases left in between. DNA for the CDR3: TGTGCCAGTAGTACCAGGGTTTTGGGCTACACCTTC. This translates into CASSTRVLGYTF.

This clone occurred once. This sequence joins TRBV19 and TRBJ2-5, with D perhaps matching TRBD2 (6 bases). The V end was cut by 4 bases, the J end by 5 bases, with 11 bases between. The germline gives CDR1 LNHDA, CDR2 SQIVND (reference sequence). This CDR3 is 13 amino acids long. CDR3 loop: CASSTLAQETQYF. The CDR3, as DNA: TGTGCCAGTAGTACTCTAGCGCAGGAGACCCAGTACTTC. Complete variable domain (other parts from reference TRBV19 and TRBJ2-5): DGGITQSPKYLFRKEGQNVTLSCEQNLNHDAMYWYRQDPGQGLRLIYYSQIVNDFQKGDIAEGYSVSREKKESFPLTVTSAQKNPTAFYLCASSTLAQETQYFGPGTRLLVL.

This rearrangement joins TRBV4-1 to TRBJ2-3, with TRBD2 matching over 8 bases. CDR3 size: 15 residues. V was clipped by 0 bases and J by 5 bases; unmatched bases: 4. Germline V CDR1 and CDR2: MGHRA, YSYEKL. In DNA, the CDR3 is TGCGCCAGCAGCCAAGAGGGACTAGGGGGAGATACGCAGTATTTT. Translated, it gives CASSQEGLGGDTQYF.

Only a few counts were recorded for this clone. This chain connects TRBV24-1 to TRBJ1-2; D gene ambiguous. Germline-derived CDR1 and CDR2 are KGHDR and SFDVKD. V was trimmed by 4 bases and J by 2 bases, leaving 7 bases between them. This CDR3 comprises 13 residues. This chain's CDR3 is CATSENKNYGYTF. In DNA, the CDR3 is TGTGCCACCAGTGAAAACAAGAACTATGGCTACACCTTC.

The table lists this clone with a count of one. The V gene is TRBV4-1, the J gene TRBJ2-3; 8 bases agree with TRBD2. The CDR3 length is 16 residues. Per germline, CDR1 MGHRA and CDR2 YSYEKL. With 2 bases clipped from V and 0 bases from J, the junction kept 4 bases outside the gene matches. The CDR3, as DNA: TGCGCCAGCAGCCAATGGTCTAGCGGGAGCACAGATACGCAGTATTTT. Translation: CASSQWSSGSTDTQYF.

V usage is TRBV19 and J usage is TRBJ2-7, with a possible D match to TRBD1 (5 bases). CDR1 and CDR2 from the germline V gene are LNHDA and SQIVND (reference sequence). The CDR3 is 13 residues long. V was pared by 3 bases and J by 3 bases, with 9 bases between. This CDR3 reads CASSIYQGYEQYF. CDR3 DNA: TGTGCCAGTAGTATCTACCAGGGCTACGAGCAGTACTTC. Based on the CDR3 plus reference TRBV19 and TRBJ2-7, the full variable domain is DGGITQSPKYLFRKEGQNVTLSCEQNLNHDAMYWYRQDPGQGLRLIYYSQIVNDFQKGDIAEGYSVSREKKESFPLTVTSAQKNPTAFYLCASSIYQGYEQYFGPGTRLTVT.

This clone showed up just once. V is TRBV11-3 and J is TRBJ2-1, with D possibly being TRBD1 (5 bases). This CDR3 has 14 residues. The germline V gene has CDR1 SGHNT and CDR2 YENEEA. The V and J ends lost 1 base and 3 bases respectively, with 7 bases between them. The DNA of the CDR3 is TGTGCCAGCAGCTTAGGGGGCGGCTACAATGAGCAGTTCTTC. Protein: CASSLGGGYNEQFF.

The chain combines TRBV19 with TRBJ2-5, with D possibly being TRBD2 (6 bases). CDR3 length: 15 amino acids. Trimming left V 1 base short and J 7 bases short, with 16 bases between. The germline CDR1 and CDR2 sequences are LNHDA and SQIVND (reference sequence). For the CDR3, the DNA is TGTGCCAGTAGTATAGGGCAGGGAGGACTTGGGACCCAGTACTTC. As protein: CASSIGQGGLGTQYF.

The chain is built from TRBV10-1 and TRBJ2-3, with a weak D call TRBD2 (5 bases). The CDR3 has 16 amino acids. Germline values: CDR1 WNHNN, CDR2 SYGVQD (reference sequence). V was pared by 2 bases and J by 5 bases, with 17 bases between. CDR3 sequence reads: CASSELRLGVGDTQYF. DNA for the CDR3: TGCGCCAGCAGTGAGCTTAGGTTGGGAGTCGGAGATACGCAGTATTTT.

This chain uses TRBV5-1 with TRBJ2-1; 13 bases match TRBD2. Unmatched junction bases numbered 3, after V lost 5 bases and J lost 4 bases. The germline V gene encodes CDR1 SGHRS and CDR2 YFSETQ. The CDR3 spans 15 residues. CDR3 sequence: CASSKTSGGYNEQFF. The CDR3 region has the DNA TGCGCCAGCAGTAAGACTAGCGGGGGGTACAATGAGCAGTTCTTC.

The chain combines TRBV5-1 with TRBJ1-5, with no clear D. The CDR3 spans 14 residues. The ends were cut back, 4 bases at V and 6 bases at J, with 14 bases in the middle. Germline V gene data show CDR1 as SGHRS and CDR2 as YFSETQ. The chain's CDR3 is CASSPGDPGQPQHF. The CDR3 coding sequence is TGCGCCAGCAGCCCCGGGGATCCGGGTCAGCCCCAGCATTTT. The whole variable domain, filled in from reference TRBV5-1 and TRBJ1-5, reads KAGVTQTPRYLIKTRGQQVTLSCSPISGHRSVSWYQQTPGQGLQFLFEYFSETQRNKGNFPGRFSGRQFSNSRSEMNVSTLELGDSALYLCASSPGDPGQPQHFGDGTRLSIL.

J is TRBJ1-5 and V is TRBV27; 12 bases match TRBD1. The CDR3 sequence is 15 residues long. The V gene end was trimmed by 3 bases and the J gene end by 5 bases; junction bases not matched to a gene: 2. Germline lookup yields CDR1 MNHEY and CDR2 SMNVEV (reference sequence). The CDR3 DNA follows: TGTGCCAGCAGTTTGGGGACAGGGGGCGATCAGCCCCAGCATTTT. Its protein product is CASSLGTGGDQPQHF.

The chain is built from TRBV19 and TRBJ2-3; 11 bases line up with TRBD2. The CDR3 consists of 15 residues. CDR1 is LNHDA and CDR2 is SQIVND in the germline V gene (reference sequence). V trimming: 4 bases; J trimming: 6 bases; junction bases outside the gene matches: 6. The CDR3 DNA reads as TGTGCCAGTAGTACCCTAGCGGGAGGTCCGGATACGCAGTATTTT. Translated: CASSTLAGGPDTQYF. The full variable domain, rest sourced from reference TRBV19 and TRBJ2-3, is DGGITQSPKYLFRKEGQNVTLSCEQNLNHDAMYWYRQDPGQGLRLIYYSQIVNDFQKGDIAEGYSVSREKKESFPLTVTSAQKNPTAFYLCASSTLAGGPDTQYFGPGTRLTVL.

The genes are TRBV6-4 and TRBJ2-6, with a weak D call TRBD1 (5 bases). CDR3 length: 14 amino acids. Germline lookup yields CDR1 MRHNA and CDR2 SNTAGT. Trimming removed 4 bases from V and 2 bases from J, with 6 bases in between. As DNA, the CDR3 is TGTGCCAGCAGTGGGACAACTGGGGCCAACGTCCTGACTTTC. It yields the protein CASSGTTGANVLTF.

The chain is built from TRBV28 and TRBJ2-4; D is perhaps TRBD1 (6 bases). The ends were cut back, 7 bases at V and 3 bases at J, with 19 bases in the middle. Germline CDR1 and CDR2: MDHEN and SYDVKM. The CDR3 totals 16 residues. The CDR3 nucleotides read TGTGCCAGCACCTTCACCAGGGGCCAGGGCAAAAACATTCAGTACTTC. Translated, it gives CASTFTRGQGKNIQYF.

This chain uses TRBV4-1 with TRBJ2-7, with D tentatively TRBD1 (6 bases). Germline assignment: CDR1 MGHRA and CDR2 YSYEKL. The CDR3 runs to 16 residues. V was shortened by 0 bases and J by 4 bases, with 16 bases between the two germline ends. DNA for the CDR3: TGCGCCAGCAGCCAAGATTGGGAAGGGGGTATTTACGAGCAGTACTTC. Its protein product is CASSQDWEGGIYEQYF.

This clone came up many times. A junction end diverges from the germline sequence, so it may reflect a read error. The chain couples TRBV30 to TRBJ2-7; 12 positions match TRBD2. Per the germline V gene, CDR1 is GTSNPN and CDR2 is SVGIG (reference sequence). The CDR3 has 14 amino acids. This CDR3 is CAWSRSASGGAMNF. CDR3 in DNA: TGTGCCTGGAGTAGGTCGGCTAGCGGGGGGGCCATGAACTTC. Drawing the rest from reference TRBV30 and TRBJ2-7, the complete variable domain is SQTIHQWPATLVQPVGSPLSLECTVEGTSNPNLYWYRQAAGRGLQLLFYSVGIGQISSEVPQNLSASRPQDRQFILSSKKLLLSDSGFYLCAWSRSASGGAMNFGPGTRLTVT.

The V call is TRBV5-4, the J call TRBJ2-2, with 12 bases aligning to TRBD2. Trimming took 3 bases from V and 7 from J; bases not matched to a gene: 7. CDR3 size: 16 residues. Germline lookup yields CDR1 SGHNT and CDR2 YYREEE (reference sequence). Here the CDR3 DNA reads TGTGCCAGCAGCTCGGGACTAGCGGGTCAGGGCGGGGAGCTGTTTTTT. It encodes CASSSGLAGQGGELFF.

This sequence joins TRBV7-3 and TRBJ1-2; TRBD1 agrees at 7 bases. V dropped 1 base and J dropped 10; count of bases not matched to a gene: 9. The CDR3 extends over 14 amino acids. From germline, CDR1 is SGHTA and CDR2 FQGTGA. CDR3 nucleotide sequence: TGTGCCAGCAGCTTAATGGCAGGGACAGATCTCTACACCTTC. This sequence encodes CASSLMAGTDLYTF.

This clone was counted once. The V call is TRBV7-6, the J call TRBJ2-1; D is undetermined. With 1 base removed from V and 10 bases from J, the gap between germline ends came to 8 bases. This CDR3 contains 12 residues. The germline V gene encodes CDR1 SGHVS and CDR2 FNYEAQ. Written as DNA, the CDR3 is TGTGCCAGCAGCTTAGGAGGAGACGAGCAGTTCTTC. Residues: CASSLGGDEQFF.

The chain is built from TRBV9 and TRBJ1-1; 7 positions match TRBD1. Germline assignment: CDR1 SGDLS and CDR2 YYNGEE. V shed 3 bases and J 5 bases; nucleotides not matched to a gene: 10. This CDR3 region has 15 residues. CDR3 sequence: CASSARQGLNTEAFF. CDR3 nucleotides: TGTGCCAGCAGCGCCCGACAGGGCCTAAATACTGAAGCTTTCTTT.

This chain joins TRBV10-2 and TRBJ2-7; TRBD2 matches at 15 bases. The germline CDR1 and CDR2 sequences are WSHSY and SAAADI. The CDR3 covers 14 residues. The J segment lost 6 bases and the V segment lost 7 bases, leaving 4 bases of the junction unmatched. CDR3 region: CASIGTSGRPEQYF. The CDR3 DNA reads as TGCGCCAGCATTGGGACTAGCGGGAGGCCCGAGCAGTACTTC.

CDR3 sequence: CASSEGQGLIQPEYGYTF. The CDR3 DNA reads TGTGCCAGCAGTGAAGGGCAGGGCTTAATACAGCCGGAATATGGCTACACCTTC. V usage is TRBV6-1 and J usage is TRBJ1-2; D might be TRBD1 (5 bases). Germline CDR1 is MNHNS and CDR2 is SASEGT. The CDR3 totals 18 residues. V was cut by 1 base and J by 5 bases, with 23 bases left in between.

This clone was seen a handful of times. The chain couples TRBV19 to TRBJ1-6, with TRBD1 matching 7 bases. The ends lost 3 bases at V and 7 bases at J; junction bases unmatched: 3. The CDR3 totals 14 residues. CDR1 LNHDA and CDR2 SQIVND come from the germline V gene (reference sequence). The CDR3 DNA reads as TGTGCCAGTAGTATTGGGACAGAAAATTCACCCCTCCACTTT. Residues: CASSIGTENSPLHF.

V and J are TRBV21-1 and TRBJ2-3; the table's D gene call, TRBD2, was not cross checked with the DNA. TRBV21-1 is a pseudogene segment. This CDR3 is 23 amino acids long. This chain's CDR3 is CASSDHLTPSPRRAGPSTDTQYF. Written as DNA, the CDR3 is TGTGCCAGCAGCGACCACCTGACACCCAGTCCTCGCCGAGCGGGACCTAGCACAGATACGCAGTATTTT.

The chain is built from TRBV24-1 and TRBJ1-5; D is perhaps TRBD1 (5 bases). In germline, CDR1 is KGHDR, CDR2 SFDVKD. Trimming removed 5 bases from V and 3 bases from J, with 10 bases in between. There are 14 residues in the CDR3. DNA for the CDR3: TGTGCCACCAGTGGTGACAGACCCAATCAGCCCCAGCATTTT. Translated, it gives CATSGDRPNQPQHF.

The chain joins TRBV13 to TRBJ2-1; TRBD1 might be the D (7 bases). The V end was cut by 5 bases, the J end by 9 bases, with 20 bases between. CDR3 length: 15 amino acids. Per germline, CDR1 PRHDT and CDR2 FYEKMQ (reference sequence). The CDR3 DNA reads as TGTGCCAGCAGCCCCCAGGGGGGAGAGACGGGTGAGCAGTTCTTC. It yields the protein CASSPQGGETGEQFF.